These 30 T cell receptor beta chains were all obtained from the same sample, sequenced in a study of tumour-infiltrating T cells in Burkitt lymphoma. Assay: immunoSEQ multiplex PCR; the TCRdb copy retains only in-frame clones and omits some. The sample shows about 14,000 clones, approximately 82% of them seen only once. Sequencing was performed on tumor tissue. The receptors were sampled from a human donor with diffuse large B-cell lymphoma.

Notes on this clone: This CDR3 is also generated by other DNA sequences in the sample. The rearrangement joins TRBV10-3 to TRBJ2-7; D gene ambiguous. CDR1 ENHRY and CDR2 SYGVKD come from the germline V gene. The CDR3 covers 16 residues. Trimming left V 5 bases short and J 0 bases short, with 17 bases between. CDR3 bases: TGTGCCATCAGTCCTAGTGACCTCTTTAGCTCCTACGAGCAGTACGTC. Its translation: CAISPSDLFSSYEQYV.

This chain joins TRBV4-1 and TRBJ2-2, with D perhaps TRBD1 or TRBD2 (5 bases each). The CDR3 extends over 16 amino acids. CDR1 is MGHRA and CDR2 is YSYEKL in the germline V gene. The germline V and J ends were trimmed by 3 bases and 2 bases, with 13 bases remaining between them. In nucleotides, the CDR3 is TGCGCCAGCAGCCACCCCATCGGGGCCAACACCGGGGAGCTGTTTTTT. As protein: CASSHPIGANTGELFF.

The J gene is TRBJ2-3, the V gene TRBV30; 8 bases line up with TRBD1. The ends lost 4 bases at V and 0 bases at J; junction bases unmatched: 6. The CDR3 covers 15 residues. Germline-derived CDR1 and CDR2 are GTSNPN and SVGIG (reference sequence). CDR3 DNA: TGTGCCTGGACTAGGACAGGGTCTAGCACAGATACGCAGTATTTT. Protein: CAWTRTGSSTDTQYF.

This clone has only a few counts. V and J are TRBV4-2 and TRBJ2-3, with a possible D match to TRBD2 (5 bases). The CDR3 contains 15 residues. Germline CDR1 reads LGHNA; CDR2 reads YNFKEQ. Trimming removed 4 bases from V and 2 bases from J, with 13 bases in between. The chain's CDR3 is CASSPRPEDTDTQYF. The CDR3, as DNA: TGTGCCAGCAGCCCGCGCCCGGAGGACACAGATACGCAGTATTTT.

The chain is built from TRBV29-1 and TRBJ1-5, with D perhaps TRBD1 (5 bases). Deletions cut 4 bases from V and 6 bases from J, with 13 bases between. The CDR3 is 13 residues long. CDR1 is SQVTM and CDR2 is ANQGSEA in the germline V gene. CDR3 coding DNA: TGCAGCGTTGCATTAGGGGAGGGTCAGCCCCAGCATTTT. Its protein is CSVALGEGQPQHF.

The chain links TRBV20-1 to TRBJ1-1; D unresolved. Germline V gene data show CDR1 as DFQATT and CDR2 as SNEGSKA (reference sequence). This CDR3 contains 11 residues. This CDR3 reads CWTGLDTEAFF. In DNA form, the CDR3 reads TGCTGGACCGGCCTGGACACTGAAGCTTTCTTT.

The chain combines TRBV7-8 with TRBJ2-7; maybe TRBD1 (5 bases). The CDR3 is 15 residues long. CDR1 and CDR2 (germline): SGHVS, FQNEAQ. Trimming shortened V by 1 base and J by 0 bases, and 10 bases separated the two germline ends. This CDR3 is CASSLDRPSSYEQYF. CDR3 nucleotides: TGTGCCAGCAGCTTAGACAGGCCGAGCTCCTACGAGCAGTACTTC.

The chain employs TRBV29-1 and TRBJ1-1; D gene unclear. The CDR3 is 14 amino acids. Germline CDR1 reads SQVTM; CDR2 reads ANQGSEA. Trimming cost V 7 bases and J 5 bases, with 20 bases left between them. The CDR3 is CSATRAEIVTEAFF. In DNA, the CDR3 is TGCAGCGCGACGAGGGCAGAGATAGTGACTGAAGCTTTCTTT.

This clone was recorded only once. J is TRBJ2-3 and V is TRBV9, with 10 nucleotides matching TRBD2. The CDR3 covers 17 residues. The trim removed 3 bases at V and 4 bases at J, leaving 11 bases unmatched. CDR1 and CDR2 from the germline V gene are SGDLS and YYNGEE. The CDR3: CASSALASGSNADTQYF. DNA of the CDR3: TGTGCCAGCAGCGCCTTAGCTAGCGGGAGTAACGCAGATACGCAGTATTTT.

Comment on this clone: The junction departs from germline at one end; a sequencing error may be responsible. Within the sample, other DNA sequences also encode this same CDR3. The chain couples TRBV5-1 to TRBJ2-7; 9 bases line up with TRBD2. The CDR3 has 16 amino acids. In germline, CDR1 is SGHRS, CDR2 YFSETQ. The DNA of the CDR3 is TGTGCCAGCAGCCGTATGCCGACTAGCGGAATCTACGAGCAGTACTTC. Translating gives CASSRMPTSGIYEQYF.

Only one count was recorded for this clone. The chain carries TRBV9 and TRBJ1-1; D call uncertain. The germline CDR1 and CDR2 sequences are SGDLS and YYNGEE. The CDR3 is made up of 17 amino acids. The V end lost 2 bases, the J end lost 0 bases, and 17 bases lay between the germline ends. The CDR3 DNA reads TGTGCCAGCAGCGTCCTGACGGAGCGCTCAATGAACACTGAAGCTTTCTTT. This sequence encodes CASSVLTERSMNTEAFF.

This rearrangement joins TRBV28 to TRBJ2-1; D remains ambiguous. Germline V CDR1 and CDR2: MDHEN, SYDVKM. The CDR3 is 11 residues long. Deletions cut 6 bases from V and 8 bases from J, with 8 bases between. CDR3 loop: CASSLVDEQFF. Here the CDR3 DNA reads TGTGCCAGCAGCCTTGTGGATGAGCAGTTCTTC.

The V call is TRBV6-5, the J call TRBJ2-7; 7 bases align to TRBD2. The CDR3 has 14 residues. Germline V gives CDR1 MNHEY, CDR2 SVGAGI. V was pared by 5 bases and J by 2 bases, with 6 bases of the junction left unmatched. The CDR3 protein is CASSLAVSTYEQYF. The CDR3, as DNA: TGTGCCAGCAGTCTAGCGGTCAGCACCTACGAGCAGTACTTC.

The chain links TRBV29-1 to TRBJ1-1; weak D call: TRBD1 (5 bases). The germline CDR1 and CDR2 sequences are SQVTM and ANQGSEA. The CDR3 totals 14 residues. Trimming cost V 0 bases and J 7 bases, with 15 bases left between them. CDR3 in amino acids: CSVEDGGGRGEAFF. CDR3 bases: TGCAGCGTTGAAGATGGCGGGGGTAGAGGTGAAGCTTTCTTT.

The chain recombines TRBV9 with TRBJ1-1; D ambiguous. This CDR3 contains 15 residues. The germline V and J ends were trimmed by 0 bases and 1 base, with 10 bases remaining between them. Looked up from germline, CDR1 is SGDLS and CDR2 is YYNGEE. This CDR3 reads CASSVASGRNTEAFF. CDR3 DNA: TGTGCCAGCAGCGTAGCCTCAGGACGGAACACTGAAGCTTTCTTT.

The chain employs TRBV19 and TRBJ2-3, with D maybe TRBD2 (6 bases). Between the trimmed V and J ends, which lost 7 bases and 2 bases, there was a span of 13 bases. The length of the CDR3 is 14 residues. Germline loops: CDR1 LNHDA, CDR2 SQIVND (reference sequence). CDR3: CASTFSGPTDTQYF. The CDR3 DNA is TGTGCCAGTACCTTTAGCGGACCCACAGATACGCAGTATTTT.

The rearrangement uses TRBV6-5 and TRBJ2-7; 8 bases line up with TRBD1. This CDR3 region has 15 residues. J lost 6 bases, V lost 7 bases, and 14 bases had no gene match. Looked up from germline, CDR1 is MNHEY and CDR2 is SVGAGI. The DNA of the CDR3 is TGTGCCAGCACCTCCTTAGGGACAGGTCCTTTCGAGCAGTACTTC. Its translation is CASTSLGTGPFEQYF.

This chain joins TRBV27 and TRBJ2-5, with D possibly TRBD1 on 5 matching bases. Trimming pared 2 bases from V and 2 bases from J, leaving 6 bases between. The CDR3 is 13 residues long. From germline, CDR1 is MNHEY and CDR2 SMNVEV (reference sequence). The CDR3 here is CASSLRTQETQYF. The CDR3 nucleotides are TGTGCCAGCAGTTTAAGGACACAAGAGACCCAGTACTTC.

This clone was detected once. The rearrangement uses TRBV14 and TRBJ1-1, with D perhaps matching TRBD1 (5 bases). Germline loops: CDR1 SGHDN, CDR2 FVKESK. This CDR3 has 13 residues. V was trimmed by 4 bases and J by 11 bases, leaving 17 bases between them. CDR3 coding DNA: TGTGCCAGCAGCCCAAGGGTCGGGGCCGGTGCTTTCTTT. It yields the protein CASSPRVGAGAFF.

The gene calls are TRBV28 and TRBJ2-7; no clear D. The CDR3 has 11 residues. V shed 5 bases and J shed 5 bases, with 7 bases lying between them. CDR1 is MDHEN, CDR2 SYDVKM, per germline. CDR3 DNA sequence: TGTGCCAGCAGTACGCGAAACGAGCAGTACGTC. This encodes CASSTRNEQYV.

The CDR3 is CASSPGVNTEAFF. The CDR3 bases are TGTGCCAGCAGCCCCGGGGTGAACACTGAAGCTTTCTTT. The J gene is TRBJ1-1, the V gene TRBV11-3; unclear D gene. Deletions cut 5 bases from V and 0 bases from J, with 7 bases between. CDR1 and CDR2 (germline): SGHNT, YENEEA. The CDR3 runs 13 residues.

The chain uses TRBV28 and TRBJ1-5; a possible D gene is TRBD1 (5 bases). This CDR3 region has 14 residues. Trimming left V 3 bases short and J 1 base short, with 7 bases between. Germline loops: CDR1 MDHEN, CDR2 SYDVKM. The CDR3 is CASSFGGSNQPQHF. CDR3 bases: TGTGCCAGCAGTTTCGGGGGGAGCAATCAGCCCCAGCATTTT.

This clone was observed once. The chain carries TRBV11-2 and TRBJ2-7, with D maybe TRBD1 (6 bases). CDR3 length equals 15 residues. Germline V CDR1 and CDR2: SGHAT, FQNNGV. The CDR3 protein is CASSIEGQVTYEQYV. The CDR3 nucleotides are TGTGCCAGCAGCATAGAGGGACAAGTCACCTACGAGCAGTACGTC.

The gene calls are TRBV29-1 and TRBJ1-1; 8 nucleotides line up with TRBD1. V lost 4 bases to trimming and J lost 5 bases; unmatched junction nucleotides: 6. Germline-derived CDR1 and CDR2 are SQVTM and ANQGSEA. The CDR3 has 13 amino acids. This CDR3 reads CSVAGQGATEAFF. The DNA of the CDR3 is TGCAGCGTTGCAGGGCAGGGGGCGACTGAAGCTTTCTTT.

This clone was detected only once. The genes are TRBV19 and TRBJ1-3; D not resolved. The V gene's germline CDR1 is LNHDA and CDR2 SQIVND (reference sequence). The CDR3 covers 14 residues. V gave up 3 bases and J gave up 0 bases, with 6 bases separating them. The CDR3 nucleotides read TGTGCCAGTAGTATCTGGGACTCTGGAAACACCATATATTTT. Translating gives CASSIWDSGNTIYF.

This clone is medium-sized (0.01 to 0.1%) by share. The chain recombines TRBV2 with TRBJ1-2; TRBD1 is a possible D gene (5 bases). Trimming shortened V by 10 bases and J by 1 base, and 10 bases separated the two germline ends. CDR1 and CDR2 from the germline V gene are SNHLY and FYNNEI. The CDR3 contains 12 residues. CDR3 region: CATVDSNYGYTF. As DNA, the CDR3 is TGTGCCACCGTTGACAGTAACTATGGCTACACCTTC.

The gene calls are TRBV7-9 and TRBJ1-4; D unclear. The CDR3 length is 14 residues. V was trimmed by 0 bases and J by 5 bases, leaving 7 bases between them. Germline loops: CDR1 SEHNR, CDR2 FQNEAQ (reference sequence). CDR3 sequence: CASSLAVGNEKLFF. Written as DNA, the CDR3 is TGTGCCAGCAGCTTAGCGGTGGGAAATGAAAAACTGTTTTTT.

This chain links TRBV28 with TRBJ2-1, with 7 bases fitting TRBD2. Germline V gene sequence: CDR1 MDHEN, CDR2 SYDVKM. The CDR3 is made up of 13 amino acids. Trimming at V came to 6 bases and at J to 12 bases, leaving 11 bases not matched to a gene. This CDR3 reads CASREGAGGSQFF. CDR3 nucleotides: TGTGCCAGCAGAGAGGGCGCCGGGGGGTCGCAGTTCTTC.

The rearrangement links TRBV5-1 to TRBJ2-1; D gene unclear. The ends were cut back, 0 bases at V and 9 bases at J, with 13 bases in the middle. Germline V lookup: CDR1 SGHRS, CDR2 YFSETQ. There are 14 residues in the CDR3. The CDR3 DNA sequence: TGCGCCAGCAGCTTGGAGCCCCCGCCCAGTGAGCAGTTCTTC. Translation: CASSLEPPPSEQFF. The full variable domain, in which reference TRBV5-1 and TRBJ2-1 provide the parts outside the CDR3, is KAGVTQTPRYLIKTRGQQVTLSCSPISGHRSVSWYQQTPGQGLQFLFEYFSETQRNKGNFPGRFSGRQFSNSRSEMNVSTLELGDSALYLCASSLEPPPSEQFFGPGTRLTVL.

The V call is TRBV30, the J call TRBJ1-2; D possibly corresponds to TRBD1 (5 bases). With 3 bases removed from V and 0 bases from J, the gap between germline ends came to 11 bases. Germline loops: CDR1 GTSNPN, CDR2 SVGIG (reference sequence). This CDR3 spans 14 amino acids. CDR3 in DNA: TGTGCCTGGAGCAGGGTCCTTACTAACTATGGCTACACCTTC. Translation: CAWSRVLTNYGYTF.